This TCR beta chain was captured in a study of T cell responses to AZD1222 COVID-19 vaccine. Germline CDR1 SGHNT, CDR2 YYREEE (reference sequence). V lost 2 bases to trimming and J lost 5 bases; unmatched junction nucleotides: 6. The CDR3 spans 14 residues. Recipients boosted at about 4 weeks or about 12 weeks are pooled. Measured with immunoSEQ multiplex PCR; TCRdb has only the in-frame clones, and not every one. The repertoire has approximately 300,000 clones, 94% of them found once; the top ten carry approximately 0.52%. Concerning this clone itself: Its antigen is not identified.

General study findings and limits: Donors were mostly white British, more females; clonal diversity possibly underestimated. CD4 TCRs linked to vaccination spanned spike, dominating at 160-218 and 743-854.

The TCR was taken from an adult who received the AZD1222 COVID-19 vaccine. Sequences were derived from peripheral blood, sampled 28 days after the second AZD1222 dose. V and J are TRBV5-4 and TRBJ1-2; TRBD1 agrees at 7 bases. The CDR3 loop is CASSFSGTAYGYTF. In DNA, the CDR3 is TGTGCCAGCAGCTTTAGCGGGACAGCATATGGCTACACCTTC.